This T cell receptor (beta chain) was captured in a study of blood T cell repertoires in COVID-19. The CDR3 is 16 amino acids. V lost 1 base, J lost 3 bases, and 3 bases stayed unmatched. CDR1 is MNHNS, CDR2 SASEGT, per germline. Authors' data handling: From reference gene primer amplification, estimates of nucleated cell counts were derived. The data were produced by immunoSEQ multiplex PCR, yet TCRdb's version contains in-frame clones alone and is incomplete. V and J calls and clone size are given by that table; D and trimming were obtained from the DNA. The sample includes 390,000 or so clones, roughly 85% of them seen just once.

The sample comprised peripheral blood. The TCR originated in a woman in her thirties with active or convalescent COVID-19. The V call is TRBV6-1, the J call TRBJ2-1; TRBD1 aligns across 10 bases. The CDR3 DNA reads TGTGCCAGCAGTGAAGGGCGGACAGGGGGCTACAATGAGCAGTTCTTC. As protein: CASSEGRTGGYNEQFF.